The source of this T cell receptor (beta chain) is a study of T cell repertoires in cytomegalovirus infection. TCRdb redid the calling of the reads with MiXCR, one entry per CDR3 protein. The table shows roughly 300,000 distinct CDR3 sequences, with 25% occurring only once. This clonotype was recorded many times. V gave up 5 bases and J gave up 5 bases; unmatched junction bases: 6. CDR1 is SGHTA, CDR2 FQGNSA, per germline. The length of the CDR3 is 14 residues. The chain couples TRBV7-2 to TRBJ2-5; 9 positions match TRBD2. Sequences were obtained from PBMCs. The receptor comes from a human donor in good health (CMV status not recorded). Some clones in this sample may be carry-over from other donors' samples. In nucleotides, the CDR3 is TGTGCCAGCAGCCTCGGACTAGCGATGGAGACCCAGTACTTC. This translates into CASSLGLAMETQYF.